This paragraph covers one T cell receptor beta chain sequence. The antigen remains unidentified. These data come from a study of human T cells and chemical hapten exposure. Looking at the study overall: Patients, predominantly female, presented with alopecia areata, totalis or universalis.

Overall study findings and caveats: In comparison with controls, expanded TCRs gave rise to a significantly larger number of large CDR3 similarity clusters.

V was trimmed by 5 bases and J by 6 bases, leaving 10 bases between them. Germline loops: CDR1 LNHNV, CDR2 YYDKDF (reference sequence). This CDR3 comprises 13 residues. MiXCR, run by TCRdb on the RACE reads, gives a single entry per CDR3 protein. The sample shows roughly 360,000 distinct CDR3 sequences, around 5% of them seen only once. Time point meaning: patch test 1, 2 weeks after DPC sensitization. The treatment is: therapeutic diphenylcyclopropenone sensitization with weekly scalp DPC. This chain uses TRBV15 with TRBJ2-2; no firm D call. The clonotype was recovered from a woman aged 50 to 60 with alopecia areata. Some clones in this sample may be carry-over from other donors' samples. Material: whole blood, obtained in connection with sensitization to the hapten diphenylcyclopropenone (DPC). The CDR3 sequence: CATSPSRAGELFF. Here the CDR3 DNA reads TGTGCCACCAGCCCCTCACGGGCCGGGGAGCTGTTTTTT.